This record concerns one T cell receptor beta chain sequence. These data come from a study of blood T cell repertoires in COVID-19. Data came from immunoSEQ multiplex PCR; TCRdb stores just in-frame clones and leaves some out. The sample shows approximately 200,000 clones, around 89% of them seen only once. With 0 bases removed from V and 7 bases from J, the gap between germline ends came to 12 bases. The CDR3 is 14 residues long. Germline values: CDR1 SGHAT, CDR2 FQNNGV. This TCR was recovered from a woman aged 18-29 years in a cohort exposed to, infected with or recovered from COVID-19 (not recorded which). Material: PBMCs or T cells enriched from blood (not recorded which). The chain joins TRBV11-2 to TRBJ1-2; a weak D match, TRBD1 (6 bases). The CDR3 coding sequence is TGTGCCAGCAGCTTAGAGTCGGGGGGCCTTGGCTACACCTTC. Residues: CASSLESGGLGYTF. Using reference TRBV11-2 and TRBJ1-2 for the parts outside the CDR3, the full variable domain is EAGVAQSPRYKIIEKRQSVAFWCNPISGHATLYWYQQILGQGPKLLIQFQNNGVVDDSQLPKDRFSAERLKGVDSTLKIQPAKLEDSAVYLCASSLESGGLGYTFGSGTRLTVV.